This is a list of T cell receptor beta chains from one sample in a study of persistence of HIV-infected CD4 T cells. Libraries were prepared by immunoSEQ multiplex PCR; TCRdb keeps only in-frame clonotypes and omits some of them. Of 35,000 to 45,000 clones listed, 80% are singletons. For these TCRs, the target antigens are not known. Sequenced here: CD4+ T cells sorted from PBMCs after roughly 20-hour stimulation, sampled from a patient who received antiretroviral therapy. The source is an adult man with HIV who was CMV-seropositive. Both conserved end residues are part of each CDR3. Fields, in order: clone size, D gene, V gene, J gene, CDR3 DNA, CDR3 protein. A D gene is named only where the DNA matches it firmly. Some rows have no size entry. The others give once, few or many, or a class for an expanded clone.

>NA|TRBD2|TRBV19|TRBJ2-2
TGTGCCAGTACCCCCGAGCGGCTAGCGGGGGGGCGGAACGGGGAGCTGTTTTTT
CASTPERLAGGRNGELFF
>NA|TRBD1|TRBV4-2|TRBJ2-1
TGTGCCAGCAGCCAAGGATCAGGGGGCAGGAATGAGCAGTTCTTC
CASSQGSGGRNEQFF
>once|NA|TRBV28|TRBJ1-3
TGTGCCAGCAGTTCGGGCCCCGGGACAGGAAACACCATATATTTT
CASSSGPGTGNTIYF
>NA|TRBD1|TRBV6-2/TRBV6-3|TRBJ2-7
TGTGCCAGCAGCGCGCCGGACAGGCTGTCCGAGCAGTACTTC
CASSAPDRLSEQYF
>NA|NA|TRBV19|TRBJ1-5
TGTGCCAGTAGTCCCCGCGCTAATAGCAATCAGCCCCAGCATTTT
CASSPRANSNQPQHF
>few|NA|TRBV5-6|TRBJ1-2
TGTGCCAGCAGCCCCGGGACTCGGAGGGGCTACACCTTC
CASSPGTRRGYTF
>NA|NA|TRBV6-5|TRBJ1-2
TGTGCCAGCAGGTCGGAGCAGCCTCCGAGAGGCTACACCTTC
CASRSEQPPRGYTF
>once|NA|TRBV5-8|TRBJ1-4
TGTGCCAGCAGCGGGGGGCTTAATGAAAAACTGTTTTTT
CASSGGLNEKLFF
>once|NA|TRBV19|TRBJ1-1
TGTGCCAGTAGTATATGGGGCCGGACAGCAATTGGCACTGAAGCTTTCTTT
CASSIWGRTAIGTEAFF
>once|NA|TRBV6-6|TRBJ1-6
TGTGCCAGCCGCCGGGATCTTGGATCACCCCTCCACTTT
CASRRDLGSPLHF
>NA|TRBD2|TRBV6-5|TRBJ2-7
TGTGCCAGCTTACTAGCGGGGGACTCCTACGAGCAGTACTTC
CASLLAGDSYEQYF